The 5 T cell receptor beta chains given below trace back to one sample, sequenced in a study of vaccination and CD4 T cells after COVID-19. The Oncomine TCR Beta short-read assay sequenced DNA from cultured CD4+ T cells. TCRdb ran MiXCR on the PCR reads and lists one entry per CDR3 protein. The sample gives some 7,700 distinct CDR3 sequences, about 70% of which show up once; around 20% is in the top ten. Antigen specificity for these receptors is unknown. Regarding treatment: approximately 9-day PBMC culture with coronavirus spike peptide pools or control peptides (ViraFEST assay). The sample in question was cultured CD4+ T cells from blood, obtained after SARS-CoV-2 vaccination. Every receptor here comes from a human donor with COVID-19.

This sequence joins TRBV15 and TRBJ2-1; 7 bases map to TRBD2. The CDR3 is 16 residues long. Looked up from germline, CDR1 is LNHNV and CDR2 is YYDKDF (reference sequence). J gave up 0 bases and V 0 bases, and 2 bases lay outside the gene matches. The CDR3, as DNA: TGTGCCACCAGCAGAGATGGGGGGGGCTCCTACAATGAGCAGTTCTTC. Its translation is CATSRDGGGSYNEQFF.

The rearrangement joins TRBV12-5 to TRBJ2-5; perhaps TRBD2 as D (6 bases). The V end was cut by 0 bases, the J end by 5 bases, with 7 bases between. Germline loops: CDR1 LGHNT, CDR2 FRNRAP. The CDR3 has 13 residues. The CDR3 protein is CASGLVAGETQYF. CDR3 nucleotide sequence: TGTGCTAGTGGTTTGGTCGCGGGGGAGACCCAGTACTTC. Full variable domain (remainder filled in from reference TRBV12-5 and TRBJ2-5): DARVTQTPRHKVTEMGQEVTMRCQPILGHNTVFWYRQTMMQGLELLAYFRNRAPLDDSGMPKDRFSAEMPDATLATLKIQPSEPRDSAVYFCASGLVAGETQYFGPGTRLLVL.

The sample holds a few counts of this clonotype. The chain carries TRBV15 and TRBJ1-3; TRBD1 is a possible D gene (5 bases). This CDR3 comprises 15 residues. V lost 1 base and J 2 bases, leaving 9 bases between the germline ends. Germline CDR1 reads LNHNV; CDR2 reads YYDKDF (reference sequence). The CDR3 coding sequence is TGTGCCACCAGCAGAGCGGCAGGGACTGGAAACACCATATATTTT. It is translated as CATSRAAGTGNTIYF.

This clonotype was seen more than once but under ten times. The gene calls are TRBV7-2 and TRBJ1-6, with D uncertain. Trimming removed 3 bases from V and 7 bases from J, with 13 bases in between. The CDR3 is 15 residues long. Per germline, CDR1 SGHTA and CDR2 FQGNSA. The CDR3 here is CASSFQGNLNSPLHF. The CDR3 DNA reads TGTGCCAGCAGCTTTCAAGGGAACTTAAATTCACCCCTCCACTTT.

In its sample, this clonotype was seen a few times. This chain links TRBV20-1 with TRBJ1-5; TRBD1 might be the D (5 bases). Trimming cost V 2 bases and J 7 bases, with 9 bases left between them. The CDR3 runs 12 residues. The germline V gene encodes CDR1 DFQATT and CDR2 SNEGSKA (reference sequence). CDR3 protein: CSARWGDQPQHF. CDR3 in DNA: TGCAGTGCTAGATGGGGGGACCAGCCCCAGCATTTT.